This entry concerns a single T cell receptor beta chain. This may come from a read error, since a much larger clone is one base off. Via MiXCR, TCRdb re-called the multiplex PCR reads, giving one row per CDR3 protein. The profile shows some 130,000 distinct CDR3 sequences, 21% of them singletons. The lymph nodes were axillary draining lymph nodes from breast cancer patients. The data originate from a study of breast tumors, draining lymph nodes, adjacent tissues. The V segment lost 5 bases and the J segment 8 bases; nucleotides outside the gene matches: 11. Germline V gene data show CDR1 as DFQATT and CDR2 as SNEGSKA (reference sequence). The CDR3 contains 13 residues.

Sequencing input: axillary lymph node tissue. This chain links TRBV20-1 with TRBJ2-7, with 8 bases aligning to TRBD2. The TCR was taken from a female donor with breast cancer. Some clones in this sample may be carry-over from other donors' samples. CDR3 DNA: TGCAGTGCTGGGGATAGCGGGATTGTCAAGCAGTACTTC. It yields the protein CSAGDSGIVKQYF.